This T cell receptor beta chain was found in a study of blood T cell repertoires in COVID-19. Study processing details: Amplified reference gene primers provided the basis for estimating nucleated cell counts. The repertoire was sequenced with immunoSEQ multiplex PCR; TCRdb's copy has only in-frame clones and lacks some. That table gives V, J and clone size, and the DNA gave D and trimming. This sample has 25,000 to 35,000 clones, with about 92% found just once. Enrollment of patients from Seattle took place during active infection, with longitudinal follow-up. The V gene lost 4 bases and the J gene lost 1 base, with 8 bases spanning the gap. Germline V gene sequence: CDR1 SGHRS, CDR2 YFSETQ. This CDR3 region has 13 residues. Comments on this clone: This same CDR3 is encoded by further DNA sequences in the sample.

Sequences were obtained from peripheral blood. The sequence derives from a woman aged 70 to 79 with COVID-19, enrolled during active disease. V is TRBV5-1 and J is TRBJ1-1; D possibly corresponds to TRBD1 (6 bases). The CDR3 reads CASSLGGNTEAFF. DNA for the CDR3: TGCGCCAGCAGCCTAGGGGGGAACACTGAAGCTTTCTTT.